This T cell receptor (beta chain) was documented in a study of blood T cell repertoires in COVID-19. Study context: Samples came from the United States, Italy and Spain, spanning acute and convalescent COVID-19. Sources were T cells, B-cell-depleted T cells, or PBMCs; the material itself was cDNA or gDNA.

The J segment lost 5 bases and the V segment lost 5 bases, leaving 8 bases of the junction unmatched. Germline V CDR1 and CDR2: SQVTM, ANQGSEA. The CDR3 loop spans 13 amino acids. Authors' methods: For nucleated cells, counts were estimated from reference gene primer amplification. Some clones are missing from TCRdb's copy, which holds only in-frame ones; the method was immunoSEQ multiplex PCR. The V and J calls and clone size were taken over from that table, and D and trimming were inferred from the DNA. The sample holds some 290,000 clones, more than 85% seen once. Sequences were obtained from peripheral blood. This chain connects TRBV29-1 to TRBJ2-7; 8 bases line up with TRBD2. The clonotype comes from a man younger than 35 with active or convalescent COVID-19. DNA of the CDR3: TGCAGCGTTATCCCGGGAGGGAGGGACGAGCAGTACTTC. Residues: CSVIPGGRDEQYF.